The 11 T cell receptor beta chains in this list originate from one sample, sequenced in a study of blood T cell repertoires in COVID-19. Sequenced by immunoSEQ multiplex PCR; TCRdb stores in-frame clones only, minus some. Of about 330,000 clones detected, 87% appear once; the ten largest clones hold approximately 9.3%. The sequencing sample was made of peripheral blood. These receptor sequences come from a man between 25 and 39 years old with COVID-19, enrolled during active disease.

This sequence joins TRBV7-3 and TRBJ2-1; D call uncertain. The CDR3 length is 16 residues. The V end was cut by 1 base, the J end by 0 bases, with 10 bases between. Germline-derived CDR1 and CDR2 are SGHTA and FQGTGA. Here the CDR3 DNA reads TGTGCCAGCAGCTTAATAGGCGGAAGCTCCTACAATGAGCAGTTCTTC. Amino acid sequence: CASSLIGGSSYNEQFF.

The gene calls are TRBV7-9 and TRBJ2-7; 13 nucleotides agree with TRBD2. The CDR3 consists of 13 residues. Germline values: CDR1 SEHNR, CDR2 FQNEAQ (reference sequence). With 6 bases clipped from V and 12 bases from J, the junction kept 8 bases outside the gene matches. The CDR3 DNA follows: TGTGCCAGCAGTGAACTAGCGGGAGGGGATCCGTACTTC. It yields the protein CASSELAGGDPYF.

V gene TRBV5-1 combines with J gene TRBJ2-7; 10 bases fit TRBD2. V dropped 4 bases and J dropped 5; count of bases not matched to a gene: 9. Germline assignment: CDR1 SGHRS and CDR2 YFSETQ. This CDR3 spans 15 amino acids. DNA for the CDR3: TGCGCCAGCAGCGTAAGCGGGAGGGCCTTCGACGAGCAGTACTTC. It codes for CASSVSGRAFDEQYF.

For the CDR3, the DNA is TGTGCCAGCAGCCAGACGACAGTAGCCTACGAGCAGTACTTC. Encoded protein: CASSQTTVAYEQYF. The rearrangement uses TRBV14 and TRBJ2-7; weak D call: TRBD1 (5 bases). This CDR3 is 14 amino acids long. Germline V gene data show CDR1 as SGHDN and CDR2 as FVKESK. V lost 3 bases to trimming and J lost 2 bases, with 11 bases between them.

V is TRBV19 and J is TRBJ2-1; 9 bases are shared with TRBD1. The CDR3 is 14 amino acids. Germline values: CDR1 LNHDA, CDR2 SQIVND (reference sequence). With V trimmed by 3 bases and J by 7 bases, 4 bases remained unmatched. The CDR3 DNA sequence: TGTGCCAGTAGTATTACAGGGGGCCAAAATGAGCAGTTCTTC. This codes for CASSITGGQNEQFF.

CDR3 protein: CASSPRTGHTEAFF. The CDR3 DNA reads as TGTGCCAGCAGCCCCAGGACAGGGCACACTGAAGCTTTCTTT. The V gene is TRBV11-3, the J gene TRBJ1-1; 8 nucleotides agree with TRBD1. Losses at the gene ends were 5 bases for V and 3 bases for J; bases not matched to a gene: 5. Germline loops: CDR1 SGHNT, CDR2 YENEEA. This CDR3 region has 14 residues.

The J gene is TRBJ1-2, the V gene TRBV6-2 or TRBV6-3, with TRBD1 as a possible D gene (5 bases). Per germline, CDR1 MNHEY and CDR2 SVGEGT. The CDR3 is 13 amino acids. The V gene lost 2 bases and the J gene lost 8 bases, with 12 bases spanning the gap. CDR3 sequence reads: CASSYSQGGGYTF. The CDR3 DNA reads as TGTGCCAGCAGTTACAGCCAGGGAGGCGGCTACACCTTC.

This sequence joins TRBV7-9 and TRBJ1-4, with TRBD1 as a possible D gene (5 bases). Deletions cut 3 bases from V and 8 bases from J, with 16 bases between. Germline CDR1 reads SEHNR; CDR2 reads FQNEAQ (reference sequence). This CDR3 is 15 amino acids long. CDR3 DNA: TGTGCCAGCAGCTTTGGGCCAGGGATTAACGAAAAACTGTTTTTT. Translated, it gives CASSFGPGINEKLFF.

There are a few counts of this clone. The chain is built from TRBV24-1 and TRBJ2-5; 10 bases are a match to TRBD1. V was pared by 4 bases and J by 7 bases, with 5 bases of the junction left unmatched. The CDR3 is 14 amino acids. Per the germline V gene, CDR1 is KGHDR and CDR2 is SFDVKD. The CDR3: CATSEFGQGGTQYF. For the CDR3, the DNA is TGTGCCACCAGTGAGTTCGGACAGGGGGGGACCCAGTACTTC.

V is TRBV27 and J is TRBJ2-5; weak D call: TRBD2 (5 bases). The V end lost 2 bases, the J end lost 0 bases, and 7 bases lay between the germline ends. Germline V gene lookup returns CDR1 MNHEY and CDR2 SMNVEV (reference sequence). The CDR3 is made up of 14 amino acids. The CDR3 protein is CASSLRGDQETQYF. In DNA, the CDR3 is TGTGCCAGCAGTTTACGGGGAGACCAAGAGACCCAGTACTTC.

The chain joins TRBV28 to TRBJ1-4; 7 bases align to TRBD1. V was clipped by 5 bases and J by 5 bases; unmatched bases: 2. Looked up from germline, CDR1 is MDHEN and CDR2 is SYDVKM. This CDR3 comprises 13 residues. The CDR3 coding sequence is TGTGCCAGCAGTGGGACAGCGAATGAAAAACTGTTTTTT. This translates into CASSGTANEKLFF.